These T cell receptor beta chains were read from a single sample in a study of cytomegalovirus exposure and HLA in healthy donors. Sequencing used immunoSEQ multiplex PCR; TCRdb keeps in-frame clones, though not all of them. The table lists over 90,000 clones, 73% of them singletons. Sample: PBMCs. All receptors come from a man aged 35-49 years in good health and CMV-seronegative. Each CDR3 is given with its conserved first and last residue. The D gene is left open where the match is weak. Part of the rows lack a size; the others show once, few, many or a class for expanded clones.

TRBJ1-2 TRBV29-1 . . TGCAGCGTTGAAGTTTTCGACAGTCCCAAACATGGGGGCTACACCTTC CSVEVFDSPKHGGYTF
TRBJ2-7 TRBV7-3 TRBD2 . TGTGCCAGCAGCTTAGAGGGACTAGTCTCCGAGCAGTACTTC CASSLEGLVSEQYF
TRBJ2-3 TRBV30 TRBD1 . TGTGCCTGGAGTGAGGGACAGGTTAACACAGATACGCAGTATTTT CAWSEGQVNTDTQYF
TRBJ1-4 TRBV4-3 TRBD1 . TGCGCCAGCAGCCAGGGCCCGGGGACAGGGTTGGGAGAAAAACTGTTTTTT CASSQGPGTGLGEKLFF
TRBJ2-7 TRBV5-8 . once TGTGCCAGCGGCTTGACAGGCCCCTACGAGCAGTACTTC CASGLTGPYEQYF
TRBJ2-2 TRBV6-1 TRBD2 . TGTGCCAGCAGTGAATGGGGGGGATCCACCGGGGAGCTGTTTTTT CASSEWGGSTGELFF
TRBJ1-2 TRBV10-3 TRBD1 few TGTGCCATCAGTCAGGGGGCGAACTATGGCTACACCTTC CAISQGANYGYTF
TRBJ1-6 TRBV13 TRBD1 once TGTGCCAGCAGCTTTACCGGGACAGGGGACTTTTCACCCCTCCACTTT CASSFTGTGDFSPLHF
TRBJ2-7 TRBV7-2 TRBD1 few TGTGCCAGCAGCTTAGACCGGGACAGGGGCTACGAGCAGTACTTC CASSLDRDRGYEQYF
TRBJ2-1 TRBV7-2 TRBD2 . TGTGCCAGTAACGGGGGGGGCTACAATGAGCAGTTCTTC CASNGGGYNEQFF
TRBJ1-5 TRBV7-8 . . TGTGCCAGCAGCTTAGGTGCAGGGGATTGGAGCAATCAGCCCCAGCATTTT CASSLGAGDWSNQPQHF
TRBJ2-7 TRBV6-5 TRBD1 . TGTGCCAGCAGTTTCGGGCAGGGGGTCTACGAGCAGTACTTC CASSFGQGVYEQYF
TRBJ2-7 TRBV18 . few TGTGCCAGCTCACCGTCACAGACCTACGAGCAGTACTTC CASSPSQTYEQYF
TRBJ1-2 TRBV7-3 . . TGTGCCAGCAGCTTAGTCTCCTCAGAGGATGGCTACACCTTC CASSLVSSEDGYTF
TRBJ2-7 TRBV7-2 TRBD2 . TGTGCCAGCAGCTCCGGGGGGGCGATAGGGGAGCAGTACTTC CASSSGGAIGEQYF
TRBJ2-1 TRBV4-3 TRBD2 . TGCGCCAGCAGCCAAGGGGCGGGACTAGCGGGCAATGAGCAGTTCTTC CASSQGAGLAGNEQFF
TRBJ1-2 TRBV9 TRBD1 few TGTGCCAGCAGCGACGGGGACAGTACTAACTATGGCTACACCTTC CASSDGDSTNYGYTF
TRBJ1-2 TRBV20-1 . . TGCAGTGCCCCTAGACGGGAGGCAAGCACCTTC CSAPRREASTF
TRBJ1-1 TRBV6-6 . . TGTGCCAGCAGCCGACCGGGCACTGAAGCTTTCTTT CASSRPGTEAFF
TRBJ1-5 TRBV6-1 TRBD1 . TGTGCCAGCAGTGGAGACAGGGCCTATCAGCCCCAGCATTTT CASSGDRAYQPQHF
TRBJ2-5 TRBV29-1 . . TGCAGCGTTGAAGATACAGGGCATCAAGAGACCCAGTACTTC CSVEDTGHQETQYF
TRBJ1-2 TRBV28 . . TGTGCCAGCAACCCCCGGGCGAGGCAGGGGATCCATAGGAGGAACTATGGCTACACCTTC CASNPRARQGIHRRNYGYTF
TRBJ2-3 TRBV4-1 TRBD2 . TGCGCCAGCAGCCTGAGACTAGCGGGGCTCACAGATACGCAGTATTTT CASSLRLAGLTDTQYF
TRBJ1-6 TRBV7-2 TRBD1 . TGTGCCAGCAGCGCGTACAGGGGGCTAGGATCACCCCTCCACTTT CASSAYRGLGSPLHF
TRBJ2-5 TRBV5-6 TRBD1 . TGTGCCAGCAGCGCCGGGACAGGGGGTAGAGAGACCCAGTACTTC CASSAGTGGRETQYF
TRBJ2-5 TRBV5-1 . . TGCGCCAGCAGCGGAGGGTCTAGCGCCTACCAAGAGACCCAGTACTTC CASSGGSSAYQETQYF
TRBJ2-7 TRBV19 . . TGTGCCAGTAGTCCGGCGTGGGCTTCCTACGAGCAGTACTTC CASSPAWASYEQYF
TRBJ1-5 TRBV19 . . TGTGCCAGTAGTAGAGACAGATATAGCAATCAGCCCCAGCATTTT CASSRDRYSNQPQHF
TRBJ1-5 TRBV21-1 . . TGTGCCAGCAGCGACCGGGACAGGGACAATCAGCCCCAGCATTTT CASSDRDRDNQPQHF
TRBJ2-7 TRBV5-1 TRBD1 . TGCGCCAGCAGCTTGCAGGGACAGGGGGCAGGTGAGCAGTACTTC CASSLQGQGAGEQYF
TRBJ1-2 TRBV6-5 TRBD1 . TGTGCCACCCTGGACAGGGGGCGAGGCTACACCTTC CATLDRGRGYTF
TRBJ1-1 TRBV21-1 . . TGTGCCAGCAGCAAAAGTTCCCTAGGAGGCCGAAACACTGAAGCTTTCTTT CASSKSSLGGRNTEAFF
TRBJ2-1 TRBV11-3 TRBD2 once TGTGCCAGCAGCTTGGGGACTAGTCTCAATGAGCAGTTCTTC CASSLGTSLNEQFF
TRBJ2-7 TRBV25-1 . few TGTGCCAGCAGTGACGGTTCCTACGAGCAGTACTTC CASSDGSYEQYF
TRBJ1-6 TRBV7-2 . . TGTGCCAGCAGCGGCGGAGGGGCCCTCCACTTT CASSGGGALHF
TRBJ2-3 TRBV5-1 . once TGCGCCAGCAGCTTGGTGGGGCCGGGTGCAGATACGCAGTATTTT CASSLVGPGADTQYF
TRBJ2-3 TRBV5-6 TRBD1 . TGTGCCAGCAGCTGGGACAGGCTAGATACGCAGTATTTT CASSWDRLDTQYF
TRBJ2-7 TRBV7-9 TRBD2 . TGTTCCAGCAGCTTAAGTGGACTAGCGGACTACGAGCAGTACTTC CSSSLSGLADYEQYF
TRBJ2-6 TRBV6-1 TRBD1 few TGTGCCAGCAGTGTTCCGGGACAGGGGTTCTACGGGGCCAACGTCCTGACTTTC CASSVPGQGFYGANVLTF
TRBJ2-1 TRBV2 TRBD1 few TGTGCCAGCAGGGTTCGACAGGGCAATGAGCAGTTCTTC CASRVRQGNEQFF
TRBJ1-1 TRBV6-5 . few TGTGCCAGCACGAGTACCTTTTACACTGAAGCTTTCTTT CASTSTFYTEAFF